This T cell receptor (beta chain) was sequenced during a study of blood T cell repertoires in COVID-19. About the research overall: COVID-19 samples collected from the United States, Italy and Spain covered acute and convalescent phases. PBMCs, B-cell-depleted T cells, or T cells provided the cDNA or gDNA that made up the material.

Original handling: Quantification of nucleated cells was approximated via reference gene primer amplification. Sequencing used immunoSEQ multiplex PCR; TCRdb keeps in-frame clones, though not all of them. That table gives V, J and clone size, and the DNA gave D and trimming. The sample shows about 470,000 clones, around 87% of them seen only once. The CDR3 is 13 residues long. Germline CDR1 SNHLY, CDR2 FYNNEI. V shed 6 bases and J 5 bases; nucleotides not matched to a gene: 2. This clone has a handful of counts. Allocation to cohorts depended on clinical history reported by the participants. J is TRBJ1-2 and V is TRBV2, with 11 bases identical to TRBD1. This clonotype originated in a woman aged 18 to 35 who had recovered from COVID-19. The sequenced sample consisted of PBMCs or T cells enriched from blood (not recorded which). DNA of the CDR3: TGTGCCAGCAGGGACAGGGGGCTGTATGGCTACACCTTC. Amino acid sequence: CASRDRGLYGYTF. Full variable domain (outside the CDR3, taken from reference TRBV2 and TRBJ1-2): EPEVTQTPSHQVTQMGQEVILRCVPISNHLYFYWYRQILGQKVEFLVSFYNNEISEKSEIFDDQFSVERPDGSNFTLKIRSTKLEDSAMYFCASRDRGLYGYTFGSGTRLTVV.